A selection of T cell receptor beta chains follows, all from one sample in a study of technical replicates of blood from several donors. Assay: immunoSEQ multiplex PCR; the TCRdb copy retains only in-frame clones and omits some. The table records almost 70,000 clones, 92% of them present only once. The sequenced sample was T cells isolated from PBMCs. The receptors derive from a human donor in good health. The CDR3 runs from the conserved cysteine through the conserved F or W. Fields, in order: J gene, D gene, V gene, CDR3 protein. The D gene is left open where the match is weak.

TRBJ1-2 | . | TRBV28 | CASSDRPIYGYTF
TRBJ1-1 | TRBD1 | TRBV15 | CATSRGQGVFLGTEAFF
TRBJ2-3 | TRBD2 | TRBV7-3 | CASSLNVGTTFYF
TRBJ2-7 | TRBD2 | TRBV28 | CASSWGTSGSSYEQYF
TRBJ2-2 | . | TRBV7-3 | CASSQGGRLTGELFF
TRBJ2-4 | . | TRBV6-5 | CASSYDRSLAKNIQYF
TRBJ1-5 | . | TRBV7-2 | CASSQSGPNQPQHF
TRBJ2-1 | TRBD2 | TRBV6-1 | CASSDGLAGGLF
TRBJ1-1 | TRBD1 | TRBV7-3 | CASSPSGGQGTEAFF
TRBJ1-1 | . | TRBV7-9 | CASSPLTPRAFF
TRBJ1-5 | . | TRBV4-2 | CASSQEITGNPGQPQHF
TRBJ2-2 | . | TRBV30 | CACGSTGELFF
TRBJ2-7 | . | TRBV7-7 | CASSPGLTYEQYF
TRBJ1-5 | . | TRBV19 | CASSRDIYQPQHF
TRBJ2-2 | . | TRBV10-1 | CASSEATTTDTGELFF
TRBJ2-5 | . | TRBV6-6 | CASRYGDFETQYF
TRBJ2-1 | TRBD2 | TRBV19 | CASSMGLRYNEQFF
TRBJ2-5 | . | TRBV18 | CASSLQYQETQYF
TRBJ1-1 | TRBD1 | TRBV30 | CAWAPQGRTEAFF
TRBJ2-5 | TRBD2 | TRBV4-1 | CASSQEPAGELETQYF
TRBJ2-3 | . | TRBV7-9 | CASSSSGTDTQYF
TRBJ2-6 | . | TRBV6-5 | CASSYAGTGANVLTF
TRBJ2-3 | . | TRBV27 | CASSYFGELSTDTQYF
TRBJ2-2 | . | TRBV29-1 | CSAGSDTGELFF
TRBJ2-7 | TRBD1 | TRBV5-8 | CASSFRDRGQSEQYF
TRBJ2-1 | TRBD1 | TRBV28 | CASSLGQVDNEQFF
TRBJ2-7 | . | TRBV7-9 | CASSYISSSHEQYF
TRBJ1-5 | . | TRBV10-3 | CAIRSGNQPQHF
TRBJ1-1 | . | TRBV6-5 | CASSFSEGTEAFF
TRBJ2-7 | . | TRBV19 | CASSMGGGGYEQYF
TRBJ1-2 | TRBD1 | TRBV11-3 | CASSSDMDRGLYGYTF
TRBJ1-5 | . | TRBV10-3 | CAISESPTEPNQPQHF
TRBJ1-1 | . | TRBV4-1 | CASSQAVQLNTEAFF
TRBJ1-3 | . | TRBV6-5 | CAGMMESGNTIYF
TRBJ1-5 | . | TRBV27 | CASSSRRTSSNQPQHF
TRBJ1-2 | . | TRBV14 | CASSRAPGLGGYTF
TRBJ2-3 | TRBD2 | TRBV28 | CASSLLAALSRDTQYF
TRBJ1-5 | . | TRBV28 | CASSYPVGDVGNQPQHF
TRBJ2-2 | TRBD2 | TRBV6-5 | CASISGRYTGELFF
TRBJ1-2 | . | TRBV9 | CASSVFGGDNGYTF
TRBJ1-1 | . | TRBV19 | CASSTDSWNTEAFF
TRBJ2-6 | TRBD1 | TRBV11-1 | CASSPRTGLTPSGANVLTF
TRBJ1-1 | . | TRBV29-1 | CSVGGITEAFF
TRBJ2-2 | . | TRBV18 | CASSPLSPNTGELFF
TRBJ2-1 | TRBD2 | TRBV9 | CASSPLGGRTYNEQFF
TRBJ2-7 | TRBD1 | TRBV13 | CASSLIRDRDAYEQYF
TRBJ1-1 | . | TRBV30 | CAWKVEEAFF
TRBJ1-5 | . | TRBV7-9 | CASSLGDQPQHF
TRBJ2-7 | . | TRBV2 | CASLGPEEQYF
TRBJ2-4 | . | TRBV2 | CASSDGLTLAKNIQYF
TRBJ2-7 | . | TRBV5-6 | CASSPGKAGHHKFYEQYF
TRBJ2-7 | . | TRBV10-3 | CAISELNYEQYF
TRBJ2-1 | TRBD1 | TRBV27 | CASSLDRGGEQFF
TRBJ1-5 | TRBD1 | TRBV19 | CASSEEMTGASNQPQHF